These T cell receptor beta chains were read from a single sample in a study of cytotoxic CD8 clonotypes in ibrutinib-treated CLL. Assay used: immunoSEQ multiplex PCR; TCRdb lists only in-frame clones, some missing. This table holds some 140,000 clones, less than 95% found once. The sample here was PBMCs, taken after 12 months of ibrutinib treatment. The receptors were gathered from a human donor with chronic lymphocytic leukemia. Each CDR3 is given with its conserved first and last residue. A D gene is named only where the DNA matches it firmly. Size values are once, few and many counts, or a class for expanded clones, and some rows have none.

j_call v_call d_call clone_size cdr3_aa cdr3_nt
TRBJ1-5 TRBV6-6 . . CASSYSGQGNQPQHF TGTGCCAGCAGTTACTCGGGGCAGGGCAATCAGCCCCAGCATTTT
TRBJ2-1 TRBV28 TRBD1 . CASRYPGQGYNEQFF TGTGCCAGCAGATATCCGGGACAGGGTTACAATGAGCAGTTCTTC
TRBJ2-1 TRBV10-2 TRBD1 . CASSEQGALNEQFF TGCGCCAGCAGTGAGCAGGGGGCCCTCAATGAGCAGTTCTTC
TRBJ2-3 TRBV27 . . CAIRRTPSGADTQYF TGTGCCATTAGAAGGACCCCTTCGGGCGCAGATACGCAGTATTTT
TRBJ2-3 TRBV28 TRBD1 . CASSSGQAGDTQYF TGTGCCAGCAGTTCAGGACAGGCTGGGGATACGCAGTATTTT
TRBJ2-5 TRBV30 TRBD2 . CAWSVGAAGAQETQYF TGTGCCTGGAGTGTAGGGGCAGCGGGAGCACAAGAGACCCAGTACTTC
TRBJ1-4 TRBV19 TRBD1 once CASRDRGTWLANEKLFF TGTGCCAGCCGGGACAGAGGGACGTGGCTTGCTAATGAAAAACTGTTTTTT
TRBJ2-7 TRBV7-6 TRBD2 . CASSLARRELAYEQYF TGTGCCAGCAGCTTAGCGCGGCGGGAGCTGGCCTACGAGCAGTACTTC
TRBJ2-1 TRBV2 TRBD2 . CASSAAGGGINEQFF TGTGCCAGCAGTGCAGCGGGGGGTGGTATCAATGAGCAGTTCTTC
TRBJ1-2 TRBV5-1 . . CASGTATTNYGYTF TGCGCCAGCGGAACAGCCACCACTAACTATGGCTACACCTTC
TRBJ2-7 TRBV29-1 . few CSVELADYEQYF TGCAGCGTTGAATTAGCGGACTACGAGCAGTACTTC
TRBJ2-1 TRBV5-1 TRBD2 . CASSFSGSFNEQFF TGCGCCAGCAGCTTCAGCGGGAGTTTCAATGAGCAGTTCTTC
TRBJ2-2 TRBV7-6 TRBD2 . CASSLALAGGVMNTGELFF TGTGCCAGCAGCTTAGCTCTAGCGGGAGGAGTTATGAACACCGGGGAGCTGTTTTTT
TRBJ1-2 TRBV20-1 . . CSPVPPDGYTF TGCAGTCCGGTCCCGCCGGATGGCTACACCTTC
TRBJ1-5 TRBV28 . . CASSPPHSGDRPQHF TGTGCCAGCAGTCCCCCTCATTCAGGGGATCGACCCCAGCATTTT
TRBJ1-4 TRBV19 . . CASSINTAGNEKLFF TGTGCCAGTAGTATTAACACGGCAGGGAATGAAAAACTGTTTTTT
TRBJ1-2 TRBV19 TRBD1 . CASSTPQGANYGYTF TGTGCCAGTAGTACACCACAGGGGGCTAATTATGGCTACACCTTC
TRBJ1-2 TRBV9 . . CASSVEGGGYTF TGTGCCAGCAGCGTAGAGGGGGGAGGCTACACCTTC
TRBJ2-5 TRBV19 . few CASSPRQLETQYF TGTGCCAGTAGTCCACGACAGTTGGAGACCCAGTACTTC
TRBJ2-6 TRBV19 . . CASSIGQSGANVLTF TGTGCCAGTAGTATTGGGCAATCTGGGGCCAACGTCCTGACTTTC
TRBJ2-5 TRBV7-9 . . CASTRLETQYF TGTGCCAGCACACGATTGGAGACCCAGTACTTC
TRBJ1-1 TRBV9 . once CASSVGGLTEAFF TGTGCCAGCAGCGTAGGAGGGCTCACTGAAGCTTTCTTT
TRBJ2-7 TRBV11-3 . . CASSFNYEQYF TGTGCCAGCAGCTTTAACTACGAGCAGTACTTC
TRBJ2-1 TRBV6-5 TRBD2 . CASGGAGGSREEFF TGTGCCAGCGGCGGAGCGGGAGGGTCTAGAGAGGAGTTCTTC
TRBJ2-1 TRBV30 TRBD2 . CAWSESGRGFEQFF TGTGCCTGGAGCGAGAGCGGGAGGGGGTTTGAGCAGTTCTTC
TRBJ2-7 TRBV28 . once CASSYPGQSSYEQYF TGTGCCAGCAGCTACCCGGGACAAAGCTCCTACGAGCAGTACTTC
TRBJ1-1 TRBV27 . . CASSRTIGNTEAFF TGTGCCAGCAGTCGAACGATCGGGAACACTGAAGCTTTCTTT
TRBJ2-3 TRBV28 TRBD2 . CASSFRSGSPSTDTQYF TGTGCCAGCAGTTTCCGTAGCGGGAGCCCTTCCACAGATACGCAGTATTTT
TRBJ2-1 TRBV7-2 TRBD2 . CASSSGGSSYNEQFF TGTGCCAGCAGCTCTGGCGGGAGCTCCTACAATGAGCAGTTCTTC
TRBJ2-3 TRBV4-2 TRBD2 . CASSQESIGLAGRTQYF TGTGCCAGCAGCCAAGAAAGTATCGGGCTAGCGGGACGGACGCAGTATTTT
TRBJ2-3 TRBV5-1 . . CASTSDPTTDTQYF TGCGCCAGCACCAGCGACCCAACCACAGATACGCAGTATTTT
TRBJ2-1 TRBV2 . . CASSVDRLLQFF TGTGCCAGCAGTGTCGACAGGTTGTTGCAGTTCTTC
TRBJ2-3 TRBV30 . . CAWGVDGLTDTQYF TGTGCCTGGGGGGTGGACGGACTCACAGATACGCAGTATTTT
TRBJ2-3 TRBV11-1 TRBD1 . CASSLGQGADTQYF TGTGCCAGCAGCTTAGGACAGGGGGCAGATACGCAGTATTTT
TRBJ2-5 TRBV5-1 . . CASSLLQGEETQYF TGCGCCAGCAGCTTGCTTCAGGGAGAAGAGACCCAGTACTTC
TRBJ1-2 TRBV28 . . CASRGGYGYTF TGTGCCAGCCGAGGGGGGTATGGCTACACCTTC
TRBJ2-7 TRBV5-1 TRBD1 . CASSPTTGGDEQYF TGCGCCAGCAGCCCCACGACAGGGGGCGACGAGCAGTACTTC
TRBJ2-7 TRBV28 . . CASTPADKPSYEQYF TGTGCCAGCACCCCCGCGGACAAACCTTCCTACGAGCAGTACTTC
TRBJ2-3 TRBV11-2 . . CASSWTAPRADTQYF TGTGCCAGCAGCTGGACGGCTCCCCGGGCAGATACGCAGTATTTT
TRBJ2-1 TRBV11-3 . . CASSSAGLTNEQFF TGTGCCAGCAGCTCGGCCGGACTTACCAATGAGCAGTTCTTC
TRBJ1-5 TRBV6-6 TRBD1 . CASRTGAGSNQPQHF TGTGCCAGCAGAACAGGGGCTGGAAGCAATCAGCCCCAGCATTTT
TRBJ2-3 TRBV27 TRBD2 . CASSGRGTDTQYF TGTGCCAGCAGTGGGAGGGGCACAGATACGCAGTATTTT
TRBJ2-6 TRBV6-5 . . CASSYNSGANVLTF TGTGCCAGCAGTTACAACTCTGGGGCCAACGTCCTGACTTTC
TRBJ2-2 TRBV19 . . CASKSSGELFF TGTGCCAGTAAATCGTCCGGGGAGCTGTTTTTT
TRBJ2-4 TRBV19 . . CASSTNRAIQYF TGTGCCAGTAGCACGAATAGGGCCATTCAGTACTTC
TRBJ1-3 TRBV7-3 . . CASSPRPGYGNTIYF TGTGCCAGCAGCCCCCGGCCCGGCTACGGAAACACCATATATTTT
TRBJ2-7 TRBV27 . . CASSPYSLGSSYEQYF TGTGCCAGCTCACCCTACTCCTTAGGAAGCTCCTACGAGCAGTACTTC
TRBJ2-7 TRBV5-1 . . CATRAGESSYEQYF TGCGCCACCAGAGCTGGAGAAAGCTCCTACGAGCAGTACTTC
TRBJ2-2 TRBV7-7 TRBD2 . CASSLAGGTGELFF TGTGCTAGCAGCTTAGCGGGGGGGACCGGGGAGCTGTTTTTT
TRBJ1-5 TRBV19 . . CASSIMGWPQHF TGTGCCAGTAGTATTATGGGCTGGCCCCAGCATTTT
TRBJ1-1 TRBV7-9 . . CASSAGRTEAFF TGTGCCAGCAGCGCAGGGAGGACTGAAGCTTTCTTT
TRBJ1-1 TRBV27 . . CASSLYLRDTEAFF TGTGCCAGCAGTTTATATTTACGGGACACTGAAGCTTTCTTT
TRBJ2-1 TRBV6-6 TRBD2 . CASSYDVTSASYEQFF TGTGCCAGCAGTTACGATGTGACTAGCGCTTCCTATGAGCAGTTCTTC
TRBJ1-2 TRBV18 . few CASSPDSEYGYTF TGTGCCAGCTCACCAGACAGTGAGTATGGCTACACCTTC
TRBJ2-1 TRBV11-2 . . CASSLQEYNEQFF TGTGCCAGCAGCCTCCAGGAATACAATGAGCAGTTCTTC